This T cell receptor (beta chain) was sequenced during a study of blood T cell repertoires in COVID-19. On the study more broadly: The United States, Italy and Spain were the sources of the acute and convalescent COVID-19 samples.

CDR1 is KGHDR and CDR2 is SFDVKD in the germline V gene. V was pared by 1 base and J by 7 bases, with 4 bases of the junction left unmatched. There are 15 residues in the CDR3. Only in-frame clones appear in the TCRdb table, and some are missing; sequencing was by immunoSEQ multiplex PCR. The sample has 100,000 to 150,000 clones, roughly 83% seen once; the top ten hold under 1.5%. The source of this sequence is a man aged 55 to 70 with acute or convalescent COVID-19. The chain uses TRBV24-1 and TRBJ2-2; 8 bases match TRBD1. The sample comprised peripheral blood. The CDR3 nucleotides are TGTGCCACCAGTGATTTATCAGGGGGCGTCGGGGAGCTGTTTTTT. Translation: CATSDLSGGVGELFF.